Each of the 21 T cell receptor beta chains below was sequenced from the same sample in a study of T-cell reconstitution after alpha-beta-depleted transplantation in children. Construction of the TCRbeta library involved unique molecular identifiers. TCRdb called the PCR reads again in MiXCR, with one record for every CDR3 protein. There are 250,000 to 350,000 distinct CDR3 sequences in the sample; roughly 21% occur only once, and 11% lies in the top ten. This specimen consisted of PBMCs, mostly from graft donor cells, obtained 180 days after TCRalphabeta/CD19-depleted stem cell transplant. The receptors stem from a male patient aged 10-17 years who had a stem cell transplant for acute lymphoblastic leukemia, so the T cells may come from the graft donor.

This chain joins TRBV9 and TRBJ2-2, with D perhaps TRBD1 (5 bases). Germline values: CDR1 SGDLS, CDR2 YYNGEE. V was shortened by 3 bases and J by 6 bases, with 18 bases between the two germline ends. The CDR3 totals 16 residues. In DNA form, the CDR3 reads TGTGCCAGCAGCGCTCAAGTGGGCAGGGTTTCCGGGGAGCTGTTTTTT. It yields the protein CASSAQVGRVSGELFF.

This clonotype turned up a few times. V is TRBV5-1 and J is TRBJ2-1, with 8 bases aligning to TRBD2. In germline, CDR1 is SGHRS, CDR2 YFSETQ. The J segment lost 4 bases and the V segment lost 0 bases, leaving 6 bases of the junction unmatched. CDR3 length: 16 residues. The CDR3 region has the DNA TGCGCCAGCAGCTTGGCTCCCAGCGGGAGTTACAATGAGCAGTTCTTC. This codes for CASSLAPSGSYNEQFF.

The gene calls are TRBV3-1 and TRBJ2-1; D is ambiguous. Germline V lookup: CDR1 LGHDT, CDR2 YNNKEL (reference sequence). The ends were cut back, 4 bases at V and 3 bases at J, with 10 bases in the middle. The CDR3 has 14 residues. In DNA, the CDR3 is TGTGCCAGCAGCCCGATGGACCTCTACAATGAGCAGTTCTTC. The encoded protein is CASSPMDLYNEQFF.

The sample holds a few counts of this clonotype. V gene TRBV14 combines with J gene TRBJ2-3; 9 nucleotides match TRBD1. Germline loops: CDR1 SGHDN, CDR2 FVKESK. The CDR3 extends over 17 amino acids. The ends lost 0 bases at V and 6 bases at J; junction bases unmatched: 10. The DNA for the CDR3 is TGTGCCAGCAGCCAAGATCTTGCCACAGGGGGCGCGGATACGCAGTATTTT. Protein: CASSQDLATGGADTQYF. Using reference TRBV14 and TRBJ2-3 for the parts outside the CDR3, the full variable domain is EAGVTQFPSHSVIEKGQTVTLRCDPISGHDNLYWYRRVMGKEIKFLLHFVKESKQDESGMPNNRFLAERTGGTYSTLKVQPAELEDSGVYFCASSQDLATGGADTQYFGPGTRLTVL.

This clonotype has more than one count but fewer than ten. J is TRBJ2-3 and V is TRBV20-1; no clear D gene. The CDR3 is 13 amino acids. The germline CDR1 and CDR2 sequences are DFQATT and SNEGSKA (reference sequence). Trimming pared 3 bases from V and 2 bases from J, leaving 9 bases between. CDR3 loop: CSASPRATDTQYF. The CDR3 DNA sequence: TGCAGTGCTAGCCCACGGGCCACAGATACGCAGTATTTT.

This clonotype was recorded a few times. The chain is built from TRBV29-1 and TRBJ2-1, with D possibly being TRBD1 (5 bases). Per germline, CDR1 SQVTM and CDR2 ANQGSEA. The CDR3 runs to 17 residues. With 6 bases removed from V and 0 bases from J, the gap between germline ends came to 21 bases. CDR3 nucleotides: TGCAGCGTCCGGACACGGGTGGCTAGAGGCTCCTACAATGAGCAGTTCTTC. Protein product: CSVRTRVARGSYNEQFF.

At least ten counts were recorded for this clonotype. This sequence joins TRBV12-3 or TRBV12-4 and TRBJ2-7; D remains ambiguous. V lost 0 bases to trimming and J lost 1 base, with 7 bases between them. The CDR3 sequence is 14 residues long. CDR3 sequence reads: CASSLAFPSYEQYF. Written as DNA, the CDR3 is TGTGCCAGCAGTTTAGCGTTCCCGTCCTACGAGCAGTACTTC.

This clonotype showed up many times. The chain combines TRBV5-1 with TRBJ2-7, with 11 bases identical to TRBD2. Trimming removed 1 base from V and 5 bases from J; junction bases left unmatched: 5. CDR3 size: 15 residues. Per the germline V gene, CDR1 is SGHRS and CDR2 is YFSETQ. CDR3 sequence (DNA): TGCGCCAGCAGCTTGCAGACTAGCGGGATCCACGAGCAGTACTTC. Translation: CASSLQTSGIHEQYF.

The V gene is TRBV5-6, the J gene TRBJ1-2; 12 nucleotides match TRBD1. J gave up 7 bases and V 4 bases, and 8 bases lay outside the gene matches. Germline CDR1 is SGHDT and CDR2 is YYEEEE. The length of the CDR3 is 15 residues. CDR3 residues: CASSPLGQGALGYTF. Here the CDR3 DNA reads TGTGCCAGCAGCCCCCTGGGACAGGGGGCGCTTGGCTACACCTTC.

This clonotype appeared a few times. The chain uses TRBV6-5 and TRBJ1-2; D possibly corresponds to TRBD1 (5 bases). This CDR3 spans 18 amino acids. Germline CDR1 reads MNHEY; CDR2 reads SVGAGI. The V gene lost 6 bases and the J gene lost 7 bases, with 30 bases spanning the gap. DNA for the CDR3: TGTGCCAGCAGGCCTGGAGAGGGGAGGGGACGGGTTTGGTTTGGCTACACCTTC. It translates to CASRPGEGRGRVWFGYTF.

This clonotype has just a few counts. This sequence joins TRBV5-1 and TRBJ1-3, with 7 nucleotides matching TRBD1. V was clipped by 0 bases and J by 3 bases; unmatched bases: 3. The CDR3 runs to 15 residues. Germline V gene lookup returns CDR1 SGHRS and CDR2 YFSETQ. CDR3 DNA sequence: TGCGCCAGCAGCTTGGGACAGGGTGGTGGAAACACCATATATTTT. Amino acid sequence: CASSLGQGGGNTIYF.

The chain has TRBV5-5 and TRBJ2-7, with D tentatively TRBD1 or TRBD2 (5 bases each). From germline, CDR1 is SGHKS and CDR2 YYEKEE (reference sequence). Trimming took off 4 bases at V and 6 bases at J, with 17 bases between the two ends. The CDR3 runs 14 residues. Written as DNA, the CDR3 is TGTGCCAGCAGCCGGGGCAGCTCCGTGCGCGAGCAGTACTTC. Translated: CASSRGSSVREQYF.

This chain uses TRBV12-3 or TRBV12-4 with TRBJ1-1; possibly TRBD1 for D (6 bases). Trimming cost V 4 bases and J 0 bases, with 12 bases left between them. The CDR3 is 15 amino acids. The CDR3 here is CASSSLGGLNTEAFF. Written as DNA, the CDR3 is TGTGCCAGCAGTTCCCTGGGGGGGCTGAACACTGAAGCTTTCTTT.

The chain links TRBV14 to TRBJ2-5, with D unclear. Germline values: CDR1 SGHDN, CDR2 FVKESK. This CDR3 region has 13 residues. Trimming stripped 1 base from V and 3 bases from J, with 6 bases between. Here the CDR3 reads CASSQGGKETQYF. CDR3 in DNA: TGTGCCAGCAGCCAAGGAGGAAAAGAGACCCAGTACTTC.

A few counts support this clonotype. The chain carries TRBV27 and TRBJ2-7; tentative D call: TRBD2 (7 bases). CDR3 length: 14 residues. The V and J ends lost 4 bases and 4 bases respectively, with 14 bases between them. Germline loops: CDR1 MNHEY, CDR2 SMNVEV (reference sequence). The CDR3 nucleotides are TGTGCCAGCAGTTGGACAGCGGGGCCTTACGAGCAGTACTTC. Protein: CASSWTAGPYEQYF.

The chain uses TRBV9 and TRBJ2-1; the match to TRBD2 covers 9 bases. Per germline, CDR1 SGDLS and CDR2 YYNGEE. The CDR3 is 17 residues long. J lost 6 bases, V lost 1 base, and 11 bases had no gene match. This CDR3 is CASSVFSLAGASNEQFF. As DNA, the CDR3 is TGTGCCAGCAGCGTATTTTCACTAGCGGGCGCGTCCAATGAGCAGTTCTTC.

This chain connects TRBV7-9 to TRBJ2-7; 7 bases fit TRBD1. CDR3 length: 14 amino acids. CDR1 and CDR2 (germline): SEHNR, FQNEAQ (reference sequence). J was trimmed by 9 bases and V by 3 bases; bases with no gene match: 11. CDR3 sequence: CASSLLGQAVGQYF. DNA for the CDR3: TGTGCCAGCAGCTTGTTAGGACAGGCCGTGGGGCAGTACTTC.

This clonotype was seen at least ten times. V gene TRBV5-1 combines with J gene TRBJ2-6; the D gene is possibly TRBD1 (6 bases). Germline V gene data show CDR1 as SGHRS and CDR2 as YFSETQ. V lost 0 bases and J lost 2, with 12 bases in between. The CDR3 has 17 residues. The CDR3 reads CASSLDREITGANVLTF. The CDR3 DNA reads TGCGCCAGCAGCTTGGACAGGGAAATAACTGGGGCCAACGTCCTGACTTTC. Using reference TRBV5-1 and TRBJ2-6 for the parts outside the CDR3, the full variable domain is KAGVTQTPRYLIKTRGQQVTLSCSPISGHRSVSWYQQTPGQGLQFLFEYFSETQRNKGNFPGRFSGRQFSNSRSEMNVSTLELGDSALYLCASSLDREITGANVLTFGAGSRLTVL.

CDR3 residues: CSVLQGTHTDTQYF. The CDR3 coding sequence is TGCAGCGTCCTACAGGGGACCCACACAGATACGCAGTATTTT. V and J are TRBV29-1 and TRBJ2-3; TRBD1 matches 7 bases. The CDR3 is 14 amino acids. J gave up 2 bases and V 6 bases, and 8 bases lay outside the gene matches. Germline CDR1 is SQVTM and CDR2 is ANQGSEA.

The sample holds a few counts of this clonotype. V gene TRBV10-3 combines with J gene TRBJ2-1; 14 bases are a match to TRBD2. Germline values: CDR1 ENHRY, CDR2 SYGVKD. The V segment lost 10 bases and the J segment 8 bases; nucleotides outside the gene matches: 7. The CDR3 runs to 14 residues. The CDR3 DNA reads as TGTGCCACCGCACCGGGACTAGCGGGAGATGAGCAGTTCTTC. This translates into CATAPGLAGDEQFF.

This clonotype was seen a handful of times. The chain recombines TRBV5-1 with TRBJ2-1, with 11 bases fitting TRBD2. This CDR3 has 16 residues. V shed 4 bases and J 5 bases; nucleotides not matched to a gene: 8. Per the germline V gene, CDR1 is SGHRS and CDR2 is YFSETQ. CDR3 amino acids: CASSRLAGGPNNEQFF. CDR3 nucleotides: TGCGCCAGCAGCCGGCTAGCGGGAGGTCCAAACAATGAGCAGTTCTTC.